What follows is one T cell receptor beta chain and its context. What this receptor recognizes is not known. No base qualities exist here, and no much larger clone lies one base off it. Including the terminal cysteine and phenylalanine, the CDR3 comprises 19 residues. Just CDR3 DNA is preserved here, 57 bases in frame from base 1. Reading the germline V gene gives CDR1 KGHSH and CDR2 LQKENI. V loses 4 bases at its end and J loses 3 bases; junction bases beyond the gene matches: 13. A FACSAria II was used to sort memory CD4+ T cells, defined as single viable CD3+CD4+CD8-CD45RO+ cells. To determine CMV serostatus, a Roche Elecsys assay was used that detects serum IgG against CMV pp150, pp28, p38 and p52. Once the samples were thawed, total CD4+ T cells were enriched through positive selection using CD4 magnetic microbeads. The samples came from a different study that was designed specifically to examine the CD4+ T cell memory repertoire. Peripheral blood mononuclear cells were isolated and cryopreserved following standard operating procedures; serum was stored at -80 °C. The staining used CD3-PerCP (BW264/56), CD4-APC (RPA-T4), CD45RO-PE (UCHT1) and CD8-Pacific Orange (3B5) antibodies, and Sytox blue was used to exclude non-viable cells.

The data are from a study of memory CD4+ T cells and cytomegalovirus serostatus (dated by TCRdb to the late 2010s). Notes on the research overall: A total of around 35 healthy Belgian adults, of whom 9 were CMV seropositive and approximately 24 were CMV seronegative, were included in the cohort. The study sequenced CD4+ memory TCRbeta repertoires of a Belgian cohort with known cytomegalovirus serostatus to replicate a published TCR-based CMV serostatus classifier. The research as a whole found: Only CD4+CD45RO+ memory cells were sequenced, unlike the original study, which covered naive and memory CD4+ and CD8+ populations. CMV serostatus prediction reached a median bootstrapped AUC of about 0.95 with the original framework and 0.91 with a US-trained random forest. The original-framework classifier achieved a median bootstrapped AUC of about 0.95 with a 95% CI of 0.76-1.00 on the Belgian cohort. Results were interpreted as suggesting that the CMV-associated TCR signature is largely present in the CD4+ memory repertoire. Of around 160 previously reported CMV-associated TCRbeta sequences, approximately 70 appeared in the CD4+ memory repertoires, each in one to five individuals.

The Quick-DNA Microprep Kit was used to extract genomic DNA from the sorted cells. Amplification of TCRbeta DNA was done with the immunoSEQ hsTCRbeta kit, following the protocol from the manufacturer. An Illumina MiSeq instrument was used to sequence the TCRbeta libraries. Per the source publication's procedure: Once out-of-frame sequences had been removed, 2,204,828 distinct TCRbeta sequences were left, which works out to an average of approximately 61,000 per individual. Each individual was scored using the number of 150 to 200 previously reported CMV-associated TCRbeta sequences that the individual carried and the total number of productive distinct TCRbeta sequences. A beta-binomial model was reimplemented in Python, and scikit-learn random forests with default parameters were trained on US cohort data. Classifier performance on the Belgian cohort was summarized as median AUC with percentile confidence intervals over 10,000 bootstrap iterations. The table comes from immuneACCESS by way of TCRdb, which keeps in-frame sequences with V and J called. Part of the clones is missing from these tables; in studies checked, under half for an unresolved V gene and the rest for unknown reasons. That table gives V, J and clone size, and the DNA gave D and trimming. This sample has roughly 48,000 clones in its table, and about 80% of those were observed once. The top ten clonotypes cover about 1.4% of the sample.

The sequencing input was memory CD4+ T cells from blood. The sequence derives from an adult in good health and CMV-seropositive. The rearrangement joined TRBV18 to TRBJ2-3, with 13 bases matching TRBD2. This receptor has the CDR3 CASSRRLAGGGGETDTQYF. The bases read TGTGCCAGCTCACGGCGACTAGCGGGAGGCGGTGGAGAGACAGATACGCAGTATTTT.